Shown below are 6 T cell receptor beta chains from a single sample sequenced in a study of shared clonotypes between healthy human individuals. TCRdb keeps only in-frame clones here, not all; method: immunoSEQ multiplex PCR. This sample has over a million clones, with 75% found just once. The sequenced sample consisted of memory CD4+ T cells sorted from blood. Documented subset: CD45RA-negative fraction. The origin of the receptors is a man aged 18-30 years in good health.

The rearrangement joins TRBV9 to TRBJ2-5; D tentatively reads TRBD1 or TRBD2 (5 bases each). Germline V gives CDR1 SGDLS, CDR2 YYNGEE. With 3 bases removed from V and 5 bases from J, the gap between germline ends came to 17 bases. This CDR3 is 15 amino acids long. This CDR3 is CASSASGLGEETQYF. The DNA for the CDR3 is TGTGCCAGCAGCGCCTCGGGCCTAGGGGAGGAGACCCAGTACTTC.

This chain links TRBV6-5 with TRBJ2-2, with TRBD1 identical over 9 bases. The V segment lost 4 bases and the J segment 7 bases; nucleotides outside the gene matches: 10. Germline CDR1 MNHEY, CDR2 SVGAGI. CDR3 length: 16 amino acids. DNA of the CDR3: TGTGCCAGCAGTTCACCTACAGGGGGCATTGGCGGGGAGCTGTTTTTT. As protein: CASSSPTGGIGGELFF.

The V gene is TRBV7-2, the J gene TRBJ2-7; D could derive from TRBD1 or TRBD2 (5 bases each). The V end lost 3 bases, the J end lost 4 bases, and 10 bases lay between the germline ends. This CDR3 has 13 residues. The germline V gene has CDR1 SGHTA and CDR2 FQGNSA. DNA for the CDR3: TGTGCCAGCAGCTTCCCGGGACGTTACGAGCAGTACTTC. Translating it yields CASSFPGRYEQYF. Looking up the rest from reference TRBV7-2 and TRBJ2-7 gives the full variable domain: GAGVSQSPSNKVTEKGKDVELRCDPISGHTALYWYRQSLGQGLEFLIYFQGNSAPDKSGLPSDRFSAERTGGSVSTLTIQRTQQEDSAVYLCASSFPGRYEQYFGPGTRLTVT.

The chain combines TRBV2 with TRBJ2-1; possible D gene TRBD2, 6 bases. Deletions cut 6 bases from V and 1 base from J, with 13 bases between. The CDR3 extends over 15 amino acids. Germline V lookup: CDR1 SNHLY, CDR2 FYNNEI. The CDR3 DNA reads TGTGCCAGCAGGAAACGCGGGGTATCCTACAATGAGCAGTTCTTC. Translation: CASRKRGVSYNEQFF. The full variable domain, completed using reference TRBV2 and TRBJ2-1, is EPEVTQTPSHQVTQMGQEVILRCVPISNHLYFYWYRQILGQKVEFLVSFYNNEISEKSEIFDDQFSVERPDGSNFTLKIRSTKLEDSAMYFCASRKRGVSYNEQFFGPGTRLTVL.

The chain links TRBV18 to TRBJ2-5; the D call may be TRBD1 or TRBD2 (7 bases each). This CDR3 spans 16 amino acids. Germline values: CDR1 KGHSH, CDR2 LQKENI. The V end lost 3 bases, the J end lost 4 bases, and 18 bases lay between the germline ends. The CDR3, as DNA: TGTGCCAGCTCACCGGCCTCAGGGGGGGTGAGAGAGACCCAGTACTTC. Protein: CASSPASGGVRETQYF.

This clone was detected a few times. The V and J genes are TRBV18 and TRBJ2-6; 10 nucleotides agree with TRBD1. Looked up from germline, CDR1 is KGHSH and CDR2 is LQKENI. The CDR3 runs to 16 residues. The junction had 4 bases not matched to a gene; V was cut back by 8 bases and J by 0 bases. The CDR3 protein is CASTWTGGSGANVLTF. CDR3 in DNA: TGTGCCAGCACCTGGACAGGGGGCTCTGGGGCCAACGTCCTGACTTTC.